The 8 T cell receptor beta chains listed next were all sequenced from one sample in a study of T cell responses to AZD1222 COVID-19 vaccine. The repertoire was sequenced with immunoSEQ multiplex PCR; TCRdb's copy has only in-frame clones and lacks some. Of fewer than 200,000 clones listed, approximately 90% are singletons. This material consisted of peripheral blood, taken 28 days after the second dose of the MenACWY control vaccine. The receptors were gathered from an adult who received the MenACWY meningococcal vaccine as a control.

The CDR3 is CASSLEAGYEQYF. CDR3 bases: TGCGCCAGCAGCTTGGAAGCCGGGTACGAGCAGTACTTC. The rearrangement joins TRBV5-1 to TRBJ2-7, with D unresolved. The germline V and J ends were trimmed by 0 bases and 4 bases, with 8 bases remaining between them. The germline gives CDR1 SGHRS, CDR2 YFSETQ. The CDR3 spans 13 residues.

The CDR3 DNA is TGTGCCAGTGGTTCAGACAGGGCCTCTGGAAACACCATATATTTT. This encodes CASGSDRASGNTIYF. The V and J genes are TRBV28 and TRBJ1-3; the match to TRBD1 covers 7 bases. V dropped 9 bases and J dropped 0; count of bases not matched to a gene: 8. This CDR3 comprises 15 residues. The germline CDR1 and CDR2 sequences are MDHEN and SYDVKM.

The chain couples TRBV28 to TRBJ2-1; 10 nucleotides match TRBD1. The CDR3 is made up of 15 amino acids. The V segment lost 4 bases and the J segment 7 bases; nucleotides outside the gene matches: 7. Germline V gene sequence: CDR1 MDHEN, CDR2 SYDVKM. CDR3 sequence: CASSSPDRGWNEQFF. CDR3 in DNA: TGTGCCAGCAGTTCCCCGGACAGGGGGTGGAATGAGCAGTTCTTC. Full variable domain (outside the CDR3, taken from reference TRBV28 and TRBJ2-1): DVKVTQSSRYLVKRTGEKVFLECVQDMDHENMFWYRQDPGLGLRLIYFSYDVKMKEKGDIPEGYSVSREKKERFSLILESASTNQTSMYLCASSSPDRGWNEQFFGPGTRLTVL.

The chain recombines TRBV3-1 (or the pseudogene TRBV3-2) with TRBJ2-7; 9 bases are a match to TRBD2. Germline V gives CDR1 LGHDT, CDR2 YNNKEL (reference sequence). This CDR3 is built from 15 residues. The V gene end was trimmed by 1 base and the J gene end by 2 bases; junction bases not matched to a gene: 3. The CDR3 sequence: CASSQGSSGTYEQYF. CDR3 sequence (DNA): TGTGCCAGCAGCCAAGGTTCTAGCGGGACCTACGAGCAGTACTTC.

Written as DNA, the CDR3 is TGTGCCAGCAGCCAAAGCTACTACGAGCAGTACTTC. Translated, it gives CASSQSYYEQYF. The rearrangement joins TRBV27 to TRBJ2-7; D unclear. V shed 6 bases and J shed 3 bases, with 9 bases lying between them. The CDR3 covers 12 residues. The V gene's germline CDR1 is MNHEY and CDR2 SMNVEV (reference sequence).

V and J are TRBV20-1 and TRBJ2-7; D ambiguous. The CDR3 is made up of 11 amino acids. Trimming pared 6 bases from V and 7 bases from J, leaving 13 bases between. Germline lookup yields CDR1 DFQATT and CDR2 SNEGSKA (reference sequence). CDR3 bases: TGCAGTGCCGGGCGGAGCTGGGAGCAGTACTTC. Translating it yields CSAGRSWEQYF.

This clone was detected only a few times. This chain joins TRBV7-2 and TRBJ2-7; D assignment may be TRBD1 or TRBD2 (5 bases each). V shed 8 bases and J shed 4 bases, with 18 bases lying between them. Germline CDR1 is SGHTA and CDR2 is FQGNSA. This CDR3 contains 14 residues. CDR3 in DNA: TGTGCCAGCCGTCCGCCGGGACGGACTTACGAGCAGTACTTC. Translating gives CASRPPGRTYEQYF.

V gene TRBV5-1 combines with J gene TRBJ1-5; 9 bases map to TRBD1. Germline V lookup: CDR1 SGHRS, CDR2 YFSETQ. The V segment lost 4 bases and the J segment 10 bases; nucleotides outside the gene matches: 12. This CDR3 has 15 amino acids. This CDR3 reads CASSPGTGPWEPQHF. The CDR3 bases are TGCGCCAGCAGCCCCGGGACAGGGCCTTGGGAACCCCAGCATTTT.